These 29 T cell receptor beta chains originate from one sample sequenced in a study of response to subunit inactivated influenza vaccine. TCRdb used MiXCR to reprocess the RT-PCR reads, holding one entry per CDR3 protein. The profile covers more than 700,000 distinct CDR3 sequences, with 20% to 25% appearing a single time and roughly 10% taken by the ten largest. Here the sequenced sample was PBMCs from blood, taken roughly 5 days after vaccination. The receptors here all came from a middle-aged man who received an inactivated influenza vaccine.

This chain connects TRBV11-2 to TRBJ2-5; D is uncertain. Trimming shortened V by 4 bases and J by 1 base, and 10 bases separated the two germline ends. The CDR3 sequence is 14 residues long. From germline, CDR1 is SGHAT and CDR2 FQNNGV. The CDR3 loop reads CASSSYRLQETQYF. In DNA form, the CDR3 reads TGTGCCAGCAGCTCGTACAGACTCCAAGAGACCCAGTACTTC. The entire variable domain, with the rest obtained from reference TRBV11-2 and TRBJ2-5, is as follows: EAGVAQSPRYKIIEKRQSVAFWCNPISGHATLYWYQQILGQGPKLLIQFQNNGVVDDSQLPKDRFSAERLKGVDSTLKIQPAKLEDSAVYLCASSSYRLQETQYFGPGTRLLVL.

The chain carries TRBV20-1 and TRBJ2-3; 13 bases align to TRBD2. The CDR3 is 18 residues long. The germline gives CDR1 DFQATT, CDR2 SNEGSKA (reference sequence). Trimming removed 6 bases from V and 0 bases from J; junction bases left unmatched: 12. CDR3 bases: TGCAGTGCCATACTAGCGGGGGGGCGCCGGCTTAGCACAGATACGCAGTATTTT. This sequence encodes CSAILAGGRRLSTDTQYF.

This chain joins TRBV6-2 or TRBV6-3 and TRBJ2-5, with TRBD1 matching over 8 bases. Germline-derived CDR1 and CDR2 are MNHEY and SVGEGT. After removal of 6 bases from V and 9 bases from J, the junction contained 21 bases not matched to a gene. CDR3 length equals 17 residues. CDR3 amino acids: CASSVNKGTGEVWSQYF. The CDR3 DNA reads as TGTGCCAGCAGCGTAAACAAAGGGACAGGTGAAGTTTGGTCCCAGTACTTC.

This clonotype was seen more than once but under ten times. CDR3 region: CASSQDFPAGSYEQYF. Written as DNA, the CDR3 is TGTGCCAGCAGCCAAGATTTCCCAGCGGGTAGTTACGAGCAGTACTTC. The chain joins TRBV4-2 to TRBJ2-7, with D possibly TRBD2 on 6 matching bases. Trimming shortened V by 0 bases and J by 4 bases, and 16 bases separated the two germline ends. Germline V gene data show CDR1 as LGHNA and CDR2 as YNFKEQ. CDR3 length: 16 residues.

This rearrangement joins TRBV6-1 to TRBJ1-1; 7 nucleotides align to TRBD1. Trimming cost V 10 bases and J 3 bases; bases outside gene matches: 8. Germline CDR1 reads MNHNS; CDR2 reads SASEGT. This CDR3 region has 13 residues. The CDR3 region is CATIPTGDTEAFF. The CDR3 DNA reads as TGTGCCACTATCCCCACAGGGGACACTGAAGCTTTCTTT.

This clonotype was counted only a few times. V is TRBV20-1 and J is TRBJ2-7; D possibly matches TRBD1 or TRBD2 (5 bases each). CDR1 and CDR2 from the germline V gene are DFQATT and SNEGSKA (reference sequence). The CDR3 is 15 residues long. Trimming took off 0 bases at V and 3 bases at J, with 15 bases between the two ends. The CDR3 sequence: CSARDEGRGLYEQYF. DNA for the CDR3: TGCAGTGCTAGAGATGAGGGAAGGGGTCTCTACGAGCAGTACTTC.

This clonotype was counted many times. This chain joins TRBV19 and TRBJ2-2; the D is unclear. Trimming took 2 bases from V and 0 from J, leaving 1 base between them. Germline CDR1 is LNHDA and CDR2 is SQIVND (reference sequence). This CDR3 has 13 amino acids. The CDR3 sequence is CASSITNTGELFF. CDR3 DNA sequence: TGTGCCAGTAGTATAACGAACACCGGGGAGCTGTTTTTT. Supplemented by reference TRBV19 and TRBJ2-2, the full variable domain reads DGGITQSPKYLFRKEGQNVTLSCEQNLNHDAMYWYRQDPGQGLRLIYYSQIVNDFQKGDIAEGYSVSREKKESFPLTVTSAQKNPTAFYLCASSITNTGELFFGEGSRLTVL.

This clonotype was detected only a few times. This chain uses TRBV3-1 with TRBJ2-7, with 10 bases matching TRBD2. This CDR3 comprises 15 residues. V lost 3 bases, J lost 1 base, and 3 bases stayed unmatched. Germline V gene sequence: CDR1 LGHDT, CDR2 YNNKEL (reference sequence). The CDR3 is CASSHGLAVSYEQYF. CDR3 coding DNA: TGTGCCAGCAGCCATGGACTAGCGGTTTCCTACGAGCAGTACTTC.

There are a few counts of this clonotype. This chain connects TRBV4-1 to TRBJ2-1; D remains unclear. V lost 2 bases, J lost 9 bases, and 11 bases lay in between. Germline lookup yields CDR1 MGHRA and CDR2 YSYEKL. This CDR3 has 13 residues. In nucleotides, the CDR3 is TGCGCCAGCAGCCAACACCCCCTTCGTGAGCAGTTCTTC. Translated, it gives CASSQHPLREQFF.

This clonotype was counted between two and nine times. V is TRBV6-2 or TRBV6-3 and J is TRBJ2-3, with 10 bases fitting TRBD1. Germline values: CDR1 MNHEY, CDR2 SVGEGT. This CDR3 comprises 16 residues. The ends lost 5 bases at V and 3 bases at J; junction bases unmatched: 8. CDR3 sequence (DNA): TGTGCCAGCAGTCGCCGACAGGGGGCCTGGACAGATACGCAGTATTTT. Translating gives CASSRRQGAWTDTQYF.

This clonotype has at least ten counts. This chain links TRBV7-9 with TRBJ1-1, with D hard to call. V was shortened by 5 bases and J by 2 bases, with 12 bases between the two germline ends. Germline V gene lookup returns CDR1 SEHNR and CDR2 FQNEAQ (reference sequence). The CDR3 loop spans 14 amino acids. CDR3 sequence reads: CASSDAIINTEAFF. The CDR3, as DNA: TGTGCCAGCAGCGATGCGATTATAAACACTGAAGCTTTCTTT.

The chain recombines TRBV10-3 with TRBJ2-2; maybe TRBD2 (5 bases). Per the germline V gene, CDR1 is ENHRY and CDR2 is SYGVKD. Trimming stripped 5 bases from V and 4 bases from J, with 8 bases between. CDR3 length equals 13 residues. CDR3 loop: CAISRGGTGELFF. The CDR3 DNA sequence: TGTGCCATCAGTCGGGGTGGCACCGGGGAGCTGTTTTTT.

This clonotype was observed a handful of times. The V gene is TRBV5-1, the J gene TRBJ2-7; 7 bases agree with TRBD1. V shed 2 bases and J 0 bases; nucleotides not matched to a gene: 5. This CDR3 contains 15 residues. Germline CDR1 reads SGHRS; CDR2 reads YFSETQ. The CDR3 region is CASSFDGQASYEQYF. The DNA for the CDR3 is TGCGCCAGCAGCTTCGATGGACAGGCCTCCTACGAGCAGTACTTC. The full variable domain, its missing parts supplied by reference TRBV5-1 and TRBJ2-7, is KAGVTQTPRYLIKTRGQQVTLSCSPISGHRSVSWYQQTPGQGLQFLFEYFSETQRNKGNFPGRFSGRQFSNSRSEMNVSTLELGDSALYLCASSFDGQASYEQYFGPGTRLTVT.

As to this clonotype: The junction departs from germline at one end; a sequencing error may be responsible. This chain uses TRBV12-3 or TRBV12-4 with TRBJ2-3, with 14 bases fitting TRBD2. The CDR3 runs to 18 residues. The CDR3 region has the DNA TGTACCAGCAGTTTACGGACTAGCGGGGGGACGCCACAAGATACGCAGTATTTT. Translating it yields CTSSLRTSGGTPQDTQYF.

This clonotype was recorded a few times. The rearrangement joins TRBV28 to TRBJ1-6, with no clear D. The CDR3 has 15 amino acids. Between the trimmed V and J ends, which lost 6 bases and 7 bases, there was a span of 16 bases. Germline CDR1 MDHEN, CDR2 SYDVKM. The DNA of the CDR3 is TGTGCCAGCAGCATCCCCTCGGGCCGAAATTCACCCCTCCACTTT. Residues: CASSIPSGRNSPLHF.

This chain uses TRBV5-6 with TRBJ2-1; 11 positions match TRBD2. Looked up from germline, CDR1 is SGHDT and CDR2 is YYEEEE. After removal of 3 bases from V and 4 bases from J, the junction contained 6 bases not matched to a gene. This CDR3 has 16 residues. DNA for the CDR3: TGTGCCAGCAGCTCTGTTACTAGCGGGAGTTACAATGAGCAGTTCTTC. Amino acid sequence: CASSSVTSGSYNEQFF. Based on the CDR3 plus reference TRBV5-6 and TRBJ2-1, the full variable domain is DAGVTQSPTHLIKTRGQQVTLRCSPKSGHDTVSWYQQALGQGPQFIFQYYEEEERQRGNFPDRFSGHQFPNYSSELNVNALLLGDSALYLCASSSVTSGSYNEQFFGPGTRLTVL.

This clonotype was observed many times. The chain recombines TRBV12-3 or TRBV12-4 with TRBJ2-7; D call uncertain. Trimming removed 3 bases from V and 3 bases from J, with 9 bases in between. This CDR3 is built from 13 residues. The CDR3 protein is CASSLRRNYEQYF. CDR3 coding DNA: TGTGCCAGCAGTTTGCGAAGGAACTACGAGCAGTACTTC.

This chain connects TRBV20-1 to TRBJ2-2; 9 bases agree with TRBD2. Trimming removed 3 bases from V and 5 bases from J; junction bases left unmatched: 4. The CDR3 consists of 14 residues. Germline CDR1 is DFQATT and CDR2 is SNEGSKA (reference sequence). CDR3 loop: CSASLRGGTGELFF. As DNA, the CDR3 is TGCAGTGCTAGTCTGCGGGGGGGGACCGGGGAGCTGTTTTTT.

This clonotype occurred a few times. The chain uses TRBV7-9 and TRBJ2-2; D unresolved. CDR3 length: 10 amino acids. V was shortened by 8 bases and J by 7 bases, with 5 bases between the two germline ends. Germline CDR1 SEHNR, CDR2 FQNEAQ (reference sequence). DNA for the CDR3: TGTGCCAGCGCTGGCGGGGAGCTGTTTTTT. Its translation is CASAGGELFF.

This clonotype was observed a few times. The chain uses TRBV25-1 and TRBJ1-5; 9 bases fit TRBD1. Trimming took 4 bases from V and 4 from J; bases not matched to a gene: 5. Germline V CDR1 and CDR2: MGHDK, SYGVNS. The length of the CDR3 is 15 residues. This CDR3 reads CASSGGTGSNQPQHF. CDR3 coding DNA: TGTGCCAGCAGTGGGGGGACAGGGTCAAATCAGCCCCAGCATTTT.

The chain uses TRBV12-3 or TRBV12-4 and TRBJ2-5, with D possibly being TRBD2 (6 bases). CDR3 length: 14 residues. V lost 5 bases, J lost 5 bases, and 15 bases lay in between. The chain's CDR3 is CASSAGPDRETQYF. CDR3 coding DNA: TGTGCCAGCAGTGCGGGACCCGACCGGGAGACCCAGTACTTC.

The chain has TRBV20-1 and TRBJ2-2; 7 bases agree with TRBD1. Unmatched junction bases numbered 13, after V lost 5 bases and J lost 7 bases. This CDR3 has 15 amino acids. The germline V gene has CDR1 DFQATT and CDR2 SNEGSKA (reference sequence). The CDR3 DNA follows: TGCAGTGCTCCGGGACAGAGGGGGAATATCGGGGAGCTGTTTTTT. It codes for CSAPGQRGNIGELFF.

The chain combines TRBV20-1 with TRBJ2-2; 7 bases line up with TRBD2. Losses at the gene ends were 0 bases for V and 5 bases for J; bases not matched to a gene: 6. This CDR3 contains 15 residues. Per the germline V gene, CDR1 is DFQATT and CDR2 is SNEGSKA (reference sequence). The CDR3 nucleotides read TGCAGTGCTAGAGACTTTGGGACTACGACCGGGGAGCTGTTTTTT. As protein: CSARDFGTTTGELFF.

This clonotype occurred many times. The rearrangement uses TRBV28 and TRBJ1-2, with TRBD1 matching over 11 bases. J was trimmed by 4 bases and V by 5 bases; bases with no gene match: 15. The length of the CDR3 is 18 residues. Germline assignment: CDR1 MDHEN and CDR2 SYDVKM. The CDR3 DNA is TGTGCCAGCAGTGGCCGTGAGGGACAGGGGGAAGATTTCTATGGCTACACCTTC. Translated: CASSGREGQGEDFYGYTF.

The V gene is TRBV9, the J gene TRBJ1-1; D gene unclear. The CDR3 runs to 16 residues. Between the trimmed V and J ends, which lost 4 bases and 2 bases, there was a span of 18 bases. The germline V gene has CDR1 SGDLS and CDR2 YYNGEE. CDR3 coding DNA: TGTGCCAGCAGCCCGACAACACGGGTCCTAAACACTGAAGCTTTCTTT. Its protein product is CASSPTTRVLNTEAFF.

This clonotype occurred a few times. The chain joins TRBV10-3 to TRBJ2-3; TRBD2 matches 11 bases. The CDR3 contains 17 residues. V shed 2 bases, J shed 4 bases, and the junction held 8 bases outside the gene matches. Germline assignment: CDR1 ENHRY and CDR2 SYGVKD. CDR3 amino acids: CAISETLLAGASDTQYF. The CDR3 DNA sequence: TGTGCCATCAGTGAGACCCTACTAGCGGGGGCTTCAGATACGCAGTATTTT.

This clonotype occurred many times. The CDR3: CASSTYFHSRGDTQYF. For the CDR3, the DNA is TGTGCCAGCAGTACTTATTTCCATAGCCGAGGAGATACGCAGTATTTT. J is TRBJ2-3 and V is TRBV12-3 or TRBV12-4, with D unresolved. Trimming removed 5 bases from V and 5 bases from J, with 20 bases in between. The CDR3 has 16 residues.

V usage is TRBV28 and J usage is TRBJ1-2; D gene ambiguous. CDR1 and CDR2 from the germline V gene are MDHEN and SYDVKM. The CDR3 is 16 residues long. V lost 7 bases and J lost 0, with 18 bases in between. CDR3 bases: TGTGCCAGCACCTCTGGGCTGGGCGCCACTAACTATGGCTACACCTTC. This gives the protein CASTSGLGATNYGYTF.

This clonotype was found many times. V gene TRBV6-4 combines with J gene TRBJ2-1, with 7 bases that match TRBD1. The J segment lost 10 bases and the V segment lost 6 bases, leaving 12 bases of the junction unmatched. The CDR3 totals 14 residues. The germline CDR1 and CDR2 sequences are MRHNA and SNTAGT. As DNA, the CDR3 is TGTGCCAGCAGCCTAGACACAGGGGTGGACGAGCAGTTCTTC. Translation: CASSLDTGVDEQFF.